Reported below is one T cell receptor (beta chain). Its antigen remains unknown. The V and J ends lost 0 bases and 2 bases respectively, with 10 bases between them. The CDR3 has 15 amino acids. The V gene's germline CDR1 is SGHRS and CDR2 YFSETQ. The assay was immunoSEQ multiplex PCR, and TCRdb's table has in-frame clones only and misses some. The sample has fewer than 45,000 clones, about 96% seen once. The data stem from a study of T cells in tuberculosis. For the study at large: In South Africa, adults with active tuberculosis were compared with IGRA-negative and latently infected IGRA-positive adolescents. Study results and limitations: Classification accuracy was approximately 85% (AUROC roughly 0.9) with the GMM-specific repertoire.

The V call is TRBV5-1, the J call TRBJ2-3; D not resolved. Material: PBMCs. The sequence was collected from a donor under 30 with latent tuberculosis or without tuberculosis infection. This chain's CDR3 is CASSLGQVNTDTQYF. DNA of the CDR3: TGCGCCAGCAGCTTGGGCCAGGTTAACACAGATACGCAGTATTTT.